The clone carrying this T cell receptor (beta chain) was counted only a few times. Its matching antigen is unknown. This entry comes from a study of cytomegalovirus exposure and HLA in healthy donors. Whole-study context: A prior study identified 100 million to 130 million unique TCR beta sequences from 150 million to 200 million T cells. Study results and caveats: CMV serostatus was the sole immune exposure information available. A later analysis linked a missense DCLRE1C variant to TCR beta V- and J-gene trimming.

Amplification used 60 Vbeta primers and 13 Jbeta primers. The protocol was immunoSEQ multiplex PCR, while the TCRdb copy is restricted to in-frame clones and leaves out a portion. The sample holds 95,000 to 110,000 clones, less than 80% seen once. This CDR3 is 14 amino acids long. Germline CDR1 and CDR2: SEHNR and FQNEAQ (reference sequence). With 4 bases removed from V and 0 bases from J, the gap between germline ends came to 6 bases. This receptor was taken from a man younger than 40 in good health and CMV-seronegative. The J gene is TRBJ2-2, the V gene TRBV7-9; D call uncertain. The sequenced material came from PBMCs. CDR3 sequence reads: CASSSLTNTGELFF. The CDR3 DNA sequence: TGTGCCAGCAGCTCTTTAACGAACACCGGGGAGCTGTTTTTT.